What follows are 6 T cell receptor beta chains derived from one specimen sequenced in a study of cytotoxic CD8 clonotypes in ibrutinib-treated CLL. TCRdb's table, derived via immunoSEQ multiplex PCR, lists solely in-frame clones and lacks some. The table shows almost 250,000 clones, with about three quarters occurring only once. This sample comprised PBMCs, obtained after 24 months of ibrutinib treatment. The receptor set was obtained from a human donor with chronic lymphocytic leukemia.

The genes are TRBV6-6 and TRBJ1-1; 10 bases fit TRBD1. Germline lookup yields CDR1 MNHNY and CDR2 SVGAGI (reference sequence). The J segment lost 1 base and the V segment lost 5 bases, leaving 4 bases of the junction unmatched. CDR3 length equals 15 residues. The CDR3 is CASSPGTGANTEAFF. The CDR3 DNA reads as TGTGCCAGCAGTCCCGGGACAGGGGCGAACACTGAAGCTTTCTTT.

In this sample, this clone turned up once. The chain uses TRBV9 and TRBJ2-3; weak D call: TRBD1 (5 bases). Germline V lookup: CDR1 SGDLS, CDR2 YYNGEE. V was shortened by 5 bases and J by 0 bases, with 13 bases between the two germline ends. The CDR3 loop spans 15 amino acids. The CDR3 nucleotides are TGTGCCAGCAGTCTTGACAGTCCAAGCACAGATACGCAGTATTTT. It yields the protein CASSLDSPSTDTQYF.

The rearrangement links TRBV27 to TRBJ2-2, with TRBD2 as a possible D gene (7 bases). CDR1 MNHEY and CDR2 SMNVEV come from the germline V gene (reference sequence). This CDR3 has 16 residues. V lost 6 bases, J lost 2 bases, and 16 bases lay in between. CDR3 residues: CASSPYGGANTGELFF. CDR3 in DNA: TGTGCCAGCAGCCCGTATGGGGGGGCTAACACCGGGGAGCTGTTTTTT.

The CDR3 here is CASSYSIRDQPQHF. CDR3 DNA sequence: TGTGCCAGCAGTTACTCGATACGGGATCAGCCCCAGCATTTT. The V call is TRBV6-5, the J call TRBJ1-5; the D is unclear. The V gene lost 0 bases and the J gene lost 5 bases, with 8 bases spanning the gap. Germline values: CDR1 MNHEY, CDR2 SVGAGI. The CDR3 covers 14 residues.

The chain combines TRBV13 with TRBJ2-1; the D is unclear. V was shortened by 5 bases and J by 5 bases, with 19 bases between the two germline ends. Germline assignment: CDR1 PRHDT and CDR2 FYEKMQ (reference sequence). The CDR3 is 16 residues long. CDR3 in amino acids: CASSPAGGLGNNEQFF. In DNA form, the CDR3 reads TGTGCCAGCAGCCCCGCTGGCGGCCTAGGAAACAATGAGCAGTTCTTC.

V usage is TRBV9 and J usage is TRBJ2-2; D is possibly TRBD1 (5 bases). V was shortened by 6 bases and J by 0 bases, with 6 bases between the two germline ends. This CDR3 has 13 residues. CDR1 SGDLS and CDR2 YYNGEE come from the germline V gene. The CDR3 sequence: CASMTANTGELFF. As DNA, the CDR3 is TGTGCCAGCATGACAGCGAACACCGGGGAGCTGTTTTTT.